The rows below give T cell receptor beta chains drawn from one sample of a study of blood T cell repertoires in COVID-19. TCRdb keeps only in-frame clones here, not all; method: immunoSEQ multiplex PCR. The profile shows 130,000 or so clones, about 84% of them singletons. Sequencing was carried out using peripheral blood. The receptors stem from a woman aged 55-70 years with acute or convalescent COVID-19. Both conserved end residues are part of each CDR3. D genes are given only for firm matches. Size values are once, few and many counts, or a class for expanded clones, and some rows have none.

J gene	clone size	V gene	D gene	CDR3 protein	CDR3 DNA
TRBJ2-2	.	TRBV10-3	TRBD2	CAIRRTSGTNTGELFF	TGTGCCATCAGAAGGACTAGCGGGACAAACACCGGGGAGCTGTTTTTT
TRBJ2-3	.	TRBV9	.	CASSVRGGTDTQYF	TGTGCCAGCAGCGTCAGGGGCGGGACAGATACGCAGTATTTT
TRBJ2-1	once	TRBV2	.	CASSLRTEQFF	TGTGCCAGCAGCCTGCGGACAGAGCAGTTCTTC
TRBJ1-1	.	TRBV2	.	CASSQGRGTEAFF	TGTGCCAGCAGTCAGGGGCGCGGTACTGAAGCTTTCTTT
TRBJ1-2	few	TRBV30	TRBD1	CAWSVPGGVKGYGYTF	TGTGCCTGGAGTGTACCAGGGGGCGTAAAGGGCTATGGCTACACCTTC
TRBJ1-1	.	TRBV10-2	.	CASGGGNTEAFF	TGCGCCAGTGGGGGGGGTAACACTGAAGCTTTCTTT
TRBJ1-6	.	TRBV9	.	CASTPGGINNSPLHF	TGTGCCAGCACTCCGGGGGGCATCAATAATTCACCCCTCCACTTT
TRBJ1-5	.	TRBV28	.	CASSQGVNQPQHF	TGTGCCAGCAGTCAGGGCGTTAATCAGCCCCAGCATTTT
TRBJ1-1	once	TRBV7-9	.	CASRISAPWRAGANTEAFF	TGTGCCAGCAGGATCTCAGCACCGTGGAGGGCGGGCGCGAACACTGAAGCTTTCTTT
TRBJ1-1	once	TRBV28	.	CASSLQWGGRAEAFF	TGTGCCAGCAGTTTACAATGGGGGGGTAGAGCTGAAGCTTTCTTT
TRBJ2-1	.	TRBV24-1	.	CATSDLGSGYNEQFF	TGTGCCACCAGTGATCTAGGTTCGGGGTACAATGAGCAGTTCTTC
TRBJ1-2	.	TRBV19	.	CASSPSSPGVGTYGYTF	TGTGCCAGTAGTCCGTCCTCGCCAGGTGTCGGAACGTATGGCTACACCTTC
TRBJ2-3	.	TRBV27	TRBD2	CASTPGRGLAGDTDTQYF	TGTGCCAGCACCCCGGGCAGGGGGCTAGCGGGGGACACAGATACGCAGTATTTT
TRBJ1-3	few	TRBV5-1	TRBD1	CASSWGGTDSGNTIYF	TGCGCCAGCAGCTGGGGCGGGACAGACTCTGGAAACACCATATATTTT
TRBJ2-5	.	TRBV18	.	CASSPIPQETQYF	TGTGCCAGCTCACCCATCCCCCAAGAGACCCAGTACTTC
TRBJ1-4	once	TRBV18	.	CASSPVTGGSTNEKLFF	TGTGCCAGCTCACCTGTCACCGGCGGGTCAACTAATGAAAAACTGTTTTTT
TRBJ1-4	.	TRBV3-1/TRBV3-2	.	CASSQGVSGRTNEKLFF	TGTGCCAGCAGCCAAGGTGTTTCGGGCAGGACAAATGAAAAACTGTTTTTT
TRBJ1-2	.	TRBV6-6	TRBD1	CASSLGQGGDYGYTF	TGTGCCAGCAGTTTGGGACAGGGAGGGGACTATGGCTACACCTTC
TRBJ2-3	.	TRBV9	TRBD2	CASSPTSGGPRTDTQYF	TGTGCCAGCAGCCCTACTAGCGGGGGGCCTCGCACAGATACGCAGTATTTT
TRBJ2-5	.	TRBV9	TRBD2	CASSISGEKETQYF	TGTGCCAGCAGCATCAGCGGGGAAAAAGAGACCCAGTACTTC
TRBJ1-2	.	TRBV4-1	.	CASSQAGDRRYGYTF	TGCGCCAGCAGCCAAGCGGGGGATCGACGGTATGGCTACACCTTC
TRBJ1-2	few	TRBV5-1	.	CASSLDRLGGYTF	TGCGCCAGCAGCTTGGACAGGCTAGGTGGCTACACCTTC
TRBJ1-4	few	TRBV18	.	CASSPRGRGGNEKLFF	TGTGCCAGCTCACCACGTGGAAGGGGAGGTAATGAAAAACTGTTTTTT
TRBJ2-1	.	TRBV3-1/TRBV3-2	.	CASSQVSHEQFF	TGTGCCAGCAGCCAAGTATCCCATGAGCAGTTCTTC
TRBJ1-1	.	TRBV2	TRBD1	CASSESDRFPDRENREAFF	TGTGCCAGCAGTGAATCAGACCGTTTTCCGGACAGGGAGAATAGGGAAGCTTTCTTT
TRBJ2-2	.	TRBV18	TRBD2	CASSTGLAGASFSGELFF	TGTGCCAGCTCAACGGGACTAGCGGGGGCGTCTTTTTCCGGGGAGCTGTTTTTT
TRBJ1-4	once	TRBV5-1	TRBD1	CASSLLMIGQGADEKLFF	TGCGCCAGCAGCTTGTTAATGATCGGACAGGGGGCCGACGAAAAACTGTTTTTT
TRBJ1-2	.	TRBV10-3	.	CAISDQVTGKSGYTF	TGTGCCATCAGTGACCAGGTGACGGGAAAGAGTGGCTACACCTTC
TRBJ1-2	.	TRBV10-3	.	CAIRREGVGGYTF	TGTGCCATTCGAAGGGAGGGAGTCGGAGGCTACACCTTC
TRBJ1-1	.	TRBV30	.	CAWTGGGNTEAFF	TGTGCCTGGACCGGCGGGGGCAACACTGAAGCTTTCTTT
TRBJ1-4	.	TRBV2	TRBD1	CASSRDRGNEKLFF	TGTGCCAGCAGTCGGGACAGGGGTAATGAAAAACTGTTTTTT
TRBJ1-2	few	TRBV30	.	CAWSIPTANFYGYTF	TGTGCCTGGAGTATCCCGACAGCTAACTTCTATGGCTACACCTTC
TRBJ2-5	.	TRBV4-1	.	CASSQDRETQYF	TGCGCCAGCAGCCAAGATAGAGAGACCCAGTACTTC
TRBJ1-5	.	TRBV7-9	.	CASSLEGAADQPQHF	TGTGCCAGCAGCTTAGAAGGGGCCGCCGATCAGCCCCAGCATTTT
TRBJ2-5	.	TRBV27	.	CASSWGKGQETQYF	TGTGCCAGCAGTTGGGGCAAGGGGCAAGAGACCCAGTACTTC
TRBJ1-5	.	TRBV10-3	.	CAIGPGQQPQHF	TGTGCCATCGGGCCAGGGCAGCAGCCCCAGCATTTT
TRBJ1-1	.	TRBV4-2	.	CATRGNTEAFF	TGTGCCACCAGGGGGAACACTGAAGCTTTCTTT
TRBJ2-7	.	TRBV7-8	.	CASSLYELVLSYEQYF	TGTGCCAGCAGCTTATACGAACTGGTACTCTCCTACGAGCAGTACTTC
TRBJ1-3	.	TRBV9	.	CASTGSGNTIYF	TGTGCCAGCACCGGTTCTGGAAACACCATATATTTT
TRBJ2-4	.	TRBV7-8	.	CASSEAGGHIQYF	TGTGCCAGCAGCGAAGCAGGGGGGCACATTCAGTACTTC
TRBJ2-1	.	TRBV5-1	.	CASSLGLPLDEQFF	TGCGCCAGCAGCTTGGGACTTCCCCTAGATGAGCAGTTCTTC
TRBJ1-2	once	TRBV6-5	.	CASRPGTPTNYGYTF	TGTGCCAGCAGGCCCGGGACACCGACTAACTATGGCTACACCTTC
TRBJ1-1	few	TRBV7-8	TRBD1	CASSSRDRVRNTEAFF	TGTGCCAGCAGCTCCCGGGACAGGGTCAGAAACACTGAAGCTTTCTTT
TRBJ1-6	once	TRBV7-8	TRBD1	CASSSQPAGGHSYNSPLHF	TGTGCCAGCAGCTCCCAACCCGCAGGGGGTCACTCCTATAATTCACCCCTCCACTTT
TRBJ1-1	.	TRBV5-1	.	CASSLDGQTEAFF	TGCGCCAGCAGCTTGGACGGACAGACTGAAGCTTTCTTT
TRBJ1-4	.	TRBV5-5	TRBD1	CASSLVLSRGWSANEKLFF	TGTGCCAGCAGCTTGGTTCTGAGCAGGGGGTGGAGTGCTAATGAAAAACTGTTTTTT
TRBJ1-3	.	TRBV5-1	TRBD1	CASSLGPTGGNGNTIYF	TGCGCCAGCAGCTTGGGCCCAACAGGGGGCAACGGAAACACCATATATTTT
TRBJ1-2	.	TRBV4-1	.	CASSLESRWKGVNYGYTF	TGCGCCAGCAGCCTCGAATCAAGATGGAAGGGAGTTAACTATGGCTACACCTTC